The rows below give T cell receptor beta chains drawn from one sample of a study of cytomegalovirus exposure and HLA in healthy donors. The method was immunoSEQ multiplex PCR; TCRdb's version includes in-frame clones alone and lacks a portion of them. The sample has about 72,000 clones; 94% are singletons. The sequencing input was PBMCs. These receptors originate from a woman aged 18-29 years in good health and CMV-seronegative. CDR3s include the opening cysteine and the closing phenylalanine or tryptophan. The order of the fields is V gene, CDR3 protein.

V: TRBV7-7
CDR3: CASSPGQGIEKLFF

V: TRBV4-1
CDR3: CASSPGGSYTGELFF

V: TRBV6-5
CDR3: CASSYSTELAAQYF

V: TRBV5-1
CDR3: CASSTRLAGAPKETQYF

V: TRBV6-5
CDR3: CASSYRGKDGYTF

V: TRBV7-3
CDR3: CASSLKGTDSPLHF

V: TRBV19
CDR3: CASSMGQGAEKLFF

V: TRBV15
CDR3: CATSTSRGSPTDTQYF

V: TRBV7-3
CDR3: CASSTGTGGTSYNEQFF

V: TRBV18
CDR3: CASSPQGTNGYGYTF

V: TRBV5-8
CDR3: CASSLGGRQPQHF

V: TRBV28
CDR3: CASSLGGLSETQYF

V: TRBV4-3
CDR3: CASSQESGVINSPLHF

V: TRBV19
CDR3: CASSIVGLADTYEQYF

V: TRBV5-1
CDR3: CASSPGFPGTNEKLFF

V: TRBV27
CDR3: CASSLGTVYNSPLHF

V: TRBV19
CDR3: CASSDRGNTEAFF

V: TRBV28
CDR3: CASRSGQGYEQYF

V: TRBV28
CDR3: CASSLRQLTHGYTF

V: TRBV5-4
CDR3: CASSSEGGFNTEAFF

V: TRBV4-1
CDR3: CASSQEAIGGGIQETQYF

V: TRBV28
CDR3: CASSTPLTLSSYNSPLHF

V: TRBV16
CDR3: CASSLQSVGHEKLFF

V: TRBV6-4
CDR3: CASSDGTSGGADTQYF

V: TRBV5-4
CDR3: CASSLAGQGPIGRNSPLHF

V: TRBV14
CDR3: CASSRTGRSPLHF

V: TRBV19
CDR3: CASRLAGAGYNEQFF

V: TRBV6-6
CDR3: CASKPGTDTQYF

V: TRBV29-1
CDR3: CSVGSGTGEFF

V: TRBV27
CDR3: CASSTRTGGTDTQYF

V: TRBV19
CDR3: CAQPWQAQAQPQHF

V: TRBV11-2
CDR3: CASSFLAASYNEQFF

V: TRBV5-1
CDR3: CASSLTPGGETQYF

V: TRBV19
CDR3: CASSMGFEQFF

V: TRBV6-5
CDR3: CASSYSDGQPQHF

V: TRBV18
CDR3: CASSPSKSNTGELFF